This TCR beta chain was captured by sequencing in a study of cytomegalovirus exposure and HLA in healthy donors. Study outcomes and limitations: An analysis done earlier found most TCR beta V segments productive about 90% or about 30% of the time.

The PCR employed 60 Vbeta primers together with 13 Jbeta primers. Produced via immunoSEQ multiplex PCR; TCRdb's table is partial and in-frame only. The sample has about 160,000 clones, 80% seen once. Concerning this clone: Its antigen is still unknown.

The source of this sequence is a woman aged 45-65 years in good health and CMV-seronegative. Sequencing used PBMCs.

For the CDR3, the DNA is TGTGCCAGCAGCTTACATGGGACTCAACATTCACCCCTCCACTTT. Translation gives CASSLHGTQHSPLHF. The gene calls are TRBV7-8 and TRBJ1-6, with TRBD1 as a possible D gene (5 bases). With 2 bases removed from V and 8 bases from J, the gap between germline ends came to 13 bases. This CDR3 spans 15 amino acids. Germline-derived CDR1 and CDR2 are SGHVS and FQNEAQ.